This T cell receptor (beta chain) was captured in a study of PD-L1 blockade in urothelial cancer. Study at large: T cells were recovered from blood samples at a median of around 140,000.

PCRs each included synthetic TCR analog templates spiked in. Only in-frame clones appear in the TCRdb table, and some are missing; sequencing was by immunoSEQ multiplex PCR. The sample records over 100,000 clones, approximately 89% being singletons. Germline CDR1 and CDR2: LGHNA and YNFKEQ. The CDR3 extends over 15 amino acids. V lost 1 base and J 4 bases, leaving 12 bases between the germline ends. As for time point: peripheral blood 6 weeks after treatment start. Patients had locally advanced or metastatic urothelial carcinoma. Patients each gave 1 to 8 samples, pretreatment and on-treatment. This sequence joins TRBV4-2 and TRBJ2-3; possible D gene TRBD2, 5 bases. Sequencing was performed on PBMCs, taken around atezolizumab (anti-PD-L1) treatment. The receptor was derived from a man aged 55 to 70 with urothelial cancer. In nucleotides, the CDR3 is TGTGCCAGCAGCCAAGTAGGGTCCGGGGCAGATACGCAGTATTTT. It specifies CASSQVGSGADTQYF.